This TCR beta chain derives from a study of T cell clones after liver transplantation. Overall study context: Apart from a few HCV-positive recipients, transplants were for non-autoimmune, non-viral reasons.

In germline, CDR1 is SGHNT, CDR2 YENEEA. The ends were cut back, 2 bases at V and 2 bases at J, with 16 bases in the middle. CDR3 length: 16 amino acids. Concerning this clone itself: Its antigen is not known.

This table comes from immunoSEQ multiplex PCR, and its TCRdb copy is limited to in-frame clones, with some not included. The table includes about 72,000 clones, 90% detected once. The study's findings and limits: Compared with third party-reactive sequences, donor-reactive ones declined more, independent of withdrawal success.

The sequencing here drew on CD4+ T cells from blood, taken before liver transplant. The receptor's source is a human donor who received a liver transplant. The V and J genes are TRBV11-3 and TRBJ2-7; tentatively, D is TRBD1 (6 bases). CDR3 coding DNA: TGTGCCAGCAGCTTAAACGGCAGGGGACCCCCCTACGAGCAGTACTTC. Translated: CASSLNGRGPPYEQYF.